The clone carrying this TCR beta chain came up a few times. In the original processing: Reference gene primer amplification in the assay estimated nucleated cell counts. The repertoire was sequenced with immunoSEQ multiplex PCR; TCRdb's copy has only in-frame clones and lacks some. D and trimming come from the DNA, and the V and J calls and clone size come from that table. The table shows about 46,000 clones, with approximately 85% occurring only once. These data come from a study of blood T cell repertoires in COVID-19. Looking at the study overall: Samples representing acute and convalescent COVID-19 were sourced from the United States, Italy and Spain.

Unmatched junction bases numbered 10, after V lost 2 bases and J lost 3 bases. Germline lookup yields CDR1 SGDLS and CDR2 YYNGEE. The CDR3 is 17 residues long. V gene TRBV9 combines with J gene TRBJ2-7; 11 bases fit TRBD2. The source of this sequence is an elderly woman with COVID-19, enrolled during active disease. Sequencing used peripheral blood. Here the CDR3 reads CASSVGLAGGDFYEQYF. DNA of the CDR3: TGTGCCAGCAGCGTCGGGCTAGCGGGAGGTGACTTCTACGAGCAGTACTTC.